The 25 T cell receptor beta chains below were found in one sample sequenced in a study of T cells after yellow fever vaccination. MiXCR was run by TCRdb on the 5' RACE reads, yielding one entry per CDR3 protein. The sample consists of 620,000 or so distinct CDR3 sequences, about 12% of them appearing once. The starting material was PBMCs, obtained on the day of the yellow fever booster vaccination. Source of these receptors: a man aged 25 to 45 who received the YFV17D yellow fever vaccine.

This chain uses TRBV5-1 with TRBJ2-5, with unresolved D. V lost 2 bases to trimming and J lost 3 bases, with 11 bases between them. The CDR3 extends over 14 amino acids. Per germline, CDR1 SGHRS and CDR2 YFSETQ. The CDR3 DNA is TGCGCCAGCAGCTTTTATGATTCGGAAGAGACCCAGTACTTC. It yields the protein CASSFYDSEETQYF.

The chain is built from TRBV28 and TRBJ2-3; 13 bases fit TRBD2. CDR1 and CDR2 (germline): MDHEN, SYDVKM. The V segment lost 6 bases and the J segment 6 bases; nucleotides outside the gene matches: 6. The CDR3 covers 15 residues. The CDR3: CASSKGLAGRDTQYF. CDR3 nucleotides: TGTGCCAGCAGCAAGGGACTAGCGGGGCGGGATACGCAGTATTTT.

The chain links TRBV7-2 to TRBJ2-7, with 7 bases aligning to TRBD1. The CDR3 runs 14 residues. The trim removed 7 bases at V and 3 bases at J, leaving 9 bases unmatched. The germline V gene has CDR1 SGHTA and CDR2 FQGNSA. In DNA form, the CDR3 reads TGTGCCAGCATGCGACAGGGCCTGGGCTACGAGCAGTACTTC. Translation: CASMRQGLGYEQYF. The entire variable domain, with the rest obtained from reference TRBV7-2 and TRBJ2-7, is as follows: GAGVSQSPSNKVTEKGKDVELRCDPISGHTALYWYRQSLGQGLEFLIYFQGNSAPDKSGLPSDRFSAERTGGSVSTLTIQRTQQEDSAVYLCASMRQGLGYEQYFGPGTRLTVT.

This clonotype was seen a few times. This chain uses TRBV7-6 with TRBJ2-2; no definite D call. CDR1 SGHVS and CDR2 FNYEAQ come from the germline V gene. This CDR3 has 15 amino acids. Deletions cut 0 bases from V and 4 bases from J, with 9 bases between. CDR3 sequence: CASSLAQLGTGELFF. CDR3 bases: TGTGCCAGCAGCTTAGCGCAGTTGGGCACCGGGGAGCTGTTTTTT.

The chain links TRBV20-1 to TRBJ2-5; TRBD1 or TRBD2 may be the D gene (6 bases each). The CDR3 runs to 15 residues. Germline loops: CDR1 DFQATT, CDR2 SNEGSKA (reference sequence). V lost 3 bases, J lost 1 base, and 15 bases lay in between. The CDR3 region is CSARGGGPSQETQYF. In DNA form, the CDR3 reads TGCAGTGCTAGGGGGGGCGGCCCCTCCCAAGAGACCCAGTACTTC.

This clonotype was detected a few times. For the CDR3, the DNA is TGTGCCAGCAGCAGGGCGGGCGAGCAGTACTTC. Translating gives CASSRAGEQYF. The chain is built from TRBV5-6 and TRBJ2-7; D perhaps matches TRBD2 (5 bases). The CDR3 contains 11 residues. Trimming stripped 4 bases from V and 6 bases from J, with 8 bases between. Germline values: CDR1 SGHDT, CDR2 YYEEEE.

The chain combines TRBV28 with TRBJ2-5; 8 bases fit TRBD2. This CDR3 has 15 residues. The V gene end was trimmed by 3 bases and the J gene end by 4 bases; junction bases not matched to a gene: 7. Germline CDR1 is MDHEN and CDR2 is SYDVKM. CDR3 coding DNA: TGTGCCAGCAGTTTGGGGGGCGGGGGGCCAGAGACCCAGTACTTC. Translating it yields CASSLGGGGPETQYF. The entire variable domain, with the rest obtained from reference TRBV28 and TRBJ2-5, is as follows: DVKVTQSSRYLVKRTGEKVFLECVQDMDHENMFWYRQDPGLGLRLIYFSYDVKMKEKGDIPEGYSVSREKKERFSLILESASTNQTSMYLCASSLGGGGPETQYFGPGTRLLVL.

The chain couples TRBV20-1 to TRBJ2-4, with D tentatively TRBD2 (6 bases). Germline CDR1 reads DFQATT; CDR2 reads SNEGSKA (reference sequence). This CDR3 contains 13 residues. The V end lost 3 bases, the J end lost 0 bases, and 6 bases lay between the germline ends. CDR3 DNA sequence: TGCAGTGCTAGCGGGGGAGCCAAAAACATTCAGTACTTC. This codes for CSASGGAKNIQYF.

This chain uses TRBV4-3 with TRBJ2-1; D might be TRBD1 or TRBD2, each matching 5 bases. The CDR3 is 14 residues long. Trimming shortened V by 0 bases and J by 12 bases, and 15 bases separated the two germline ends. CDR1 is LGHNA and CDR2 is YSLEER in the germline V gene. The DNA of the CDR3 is TGCGCCAGCAGCCAAGAAGAGGGTCTTAGGGGGCAGTTCTTC. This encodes CASSQEEGLRGQFF.

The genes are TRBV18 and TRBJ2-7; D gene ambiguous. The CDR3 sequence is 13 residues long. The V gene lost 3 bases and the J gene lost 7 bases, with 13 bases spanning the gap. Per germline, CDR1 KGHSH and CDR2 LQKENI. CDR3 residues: CASSPRDGVEQYF. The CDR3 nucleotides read TGTGCCAGCTCACCGCGCGACGGAGTTGAGCAGTACTTC.

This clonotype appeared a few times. The CDR3 sequence is CASSLRQGWSSPLHF. The CDR3, as DNA: TGTGCCAGCAGCCTACGACAGGGATGGAGTTCACCCCTCCACTTT. The V and J genes are TRBV11-2 and TRBJ1-6, with 7 bases lining up with TRBD1. Trimming removed 5 bases from V and 9 bases from J; junction bases left unmatched: 10. Germline V gene lookup returns CDR1 SGHAT and CDR2 FQNNGV. The CDR3 is 15 residues long.

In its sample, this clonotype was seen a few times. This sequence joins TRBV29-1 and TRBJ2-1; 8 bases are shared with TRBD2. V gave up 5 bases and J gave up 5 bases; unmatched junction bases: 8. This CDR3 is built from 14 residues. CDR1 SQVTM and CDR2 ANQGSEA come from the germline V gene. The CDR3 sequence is CSVSPGLVNNEQFF. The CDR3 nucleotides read TGCAGCGTTTCCCCGGGACTAGTCAACAATGAGCAGTTCTTC.

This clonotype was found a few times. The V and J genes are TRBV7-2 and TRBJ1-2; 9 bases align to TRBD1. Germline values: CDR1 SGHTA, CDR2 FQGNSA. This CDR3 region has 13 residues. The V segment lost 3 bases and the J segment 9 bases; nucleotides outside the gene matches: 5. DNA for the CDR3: TGTGCCAGCAGCTTGGGACAGGGCCAAAGCTACACCTTC. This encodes CASSLGQGQSYTF.

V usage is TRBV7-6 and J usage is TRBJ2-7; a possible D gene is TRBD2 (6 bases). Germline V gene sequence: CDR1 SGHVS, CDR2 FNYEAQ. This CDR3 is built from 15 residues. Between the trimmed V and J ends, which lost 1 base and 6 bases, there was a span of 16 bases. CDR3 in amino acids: CASSLEDGLGGEQYF. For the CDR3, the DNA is TGTGCCAGCAGCTTAGAGGACGGCCTCGGGGGCGAGCAGTACTTC.

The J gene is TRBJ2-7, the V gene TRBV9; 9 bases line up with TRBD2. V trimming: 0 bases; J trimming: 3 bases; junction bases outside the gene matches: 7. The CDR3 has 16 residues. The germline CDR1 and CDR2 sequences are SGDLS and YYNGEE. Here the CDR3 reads CASSVAELAGVYEQYF. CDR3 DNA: TGTGCCAGCAGCGTAGCGGAACTAGCGGGCGTCTACGAGCAGTACTTC. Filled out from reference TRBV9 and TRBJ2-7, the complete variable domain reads DSGVTQTPKHLITATGQRVTLRCSPRSGDLSVYWYQQSLDQGLQFLIQYYNGEERAKGNILERFSAQQFPDLHSELNLSSLELGDSALYFCASSVAELAGVYEQYFGPGTRLTVT.

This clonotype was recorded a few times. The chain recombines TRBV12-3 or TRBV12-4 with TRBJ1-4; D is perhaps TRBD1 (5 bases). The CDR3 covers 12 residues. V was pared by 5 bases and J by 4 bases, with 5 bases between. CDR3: CASSRGNEKLFF. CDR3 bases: TGTGCCAGCAGTAGGGGTAATGAAAAACTGTTTTTT.

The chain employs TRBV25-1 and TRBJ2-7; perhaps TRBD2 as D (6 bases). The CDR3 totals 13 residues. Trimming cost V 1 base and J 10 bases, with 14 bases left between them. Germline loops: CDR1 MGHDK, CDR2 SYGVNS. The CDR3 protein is CASSELGTGDQYF. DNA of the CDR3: TGTGCCAGCAGTGAATTGGGGACGGGGGACCAGTACTTC.

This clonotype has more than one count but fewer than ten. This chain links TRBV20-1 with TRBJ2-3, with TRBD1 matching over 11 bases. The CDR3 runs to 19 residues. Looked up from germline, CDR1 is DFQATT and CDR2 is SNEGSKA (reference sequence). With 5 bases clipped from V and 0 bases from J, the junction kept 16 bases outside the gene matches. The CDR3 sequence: CSAFWTGGTDFSSTDTQYF. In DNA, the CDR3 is TGCAGTGCTTTTTGGACAGGGGGCACAGACTTTTCTAGCACAGATACGCAGTATTTT.

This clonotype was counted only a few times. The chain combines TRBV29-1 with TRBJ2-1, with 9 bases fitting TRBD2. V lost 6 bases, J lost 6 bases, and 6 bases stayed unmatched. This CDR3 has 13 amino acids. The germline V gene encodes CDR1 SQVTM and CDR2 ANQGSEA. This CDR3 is CSVRLAEPNEQFF. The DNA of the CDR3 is TGCAGCGTAAGACTAGCGGAGCCCAATGAGCAGTTCTTC.

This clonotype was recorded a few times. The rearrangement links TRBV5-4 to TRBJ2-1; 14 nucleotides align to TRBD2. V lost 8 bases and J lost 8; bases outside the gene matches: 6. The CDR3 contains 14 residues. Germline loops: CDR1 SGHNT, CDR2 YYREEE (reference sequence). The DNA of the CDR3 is TGTGCCAGTCAACCGGGACTAGCGGGAGATGAGCAGTTCTTC. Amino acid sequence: CASQPGLAGDEQFF.

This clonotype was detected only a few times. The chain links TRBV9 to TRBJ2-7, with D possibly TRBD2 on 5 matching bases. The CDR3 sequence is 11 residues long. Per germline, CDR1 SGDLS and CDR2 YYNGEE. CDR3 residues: CASGSAYEQYF. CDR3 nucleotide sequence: TGTGCATCGGGGTCTGCCTACGAGCAGTACTTC. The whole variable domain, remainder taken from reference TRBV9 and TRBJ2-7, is DSGVTQTPKHLITATGQRVTLRCSPRSGDLSVYWYQQSLDQGLQFLIQYYNGEERAKGNILERFSAQQFPDLHSELNLSSLELGDSALYFCASGSAYEQYFGPGTRLTVT.

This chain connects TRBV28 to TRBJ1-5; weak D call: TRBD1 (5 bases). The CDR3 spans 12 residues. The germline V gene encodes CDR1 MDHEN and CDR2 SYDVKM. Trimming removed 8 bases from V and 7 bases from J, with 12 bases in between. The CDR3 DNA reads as TGTGCCAGCTCAGGGTTGAGCCAGCCCCAGCATTTT. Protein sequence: CASSGLSQPQHF.

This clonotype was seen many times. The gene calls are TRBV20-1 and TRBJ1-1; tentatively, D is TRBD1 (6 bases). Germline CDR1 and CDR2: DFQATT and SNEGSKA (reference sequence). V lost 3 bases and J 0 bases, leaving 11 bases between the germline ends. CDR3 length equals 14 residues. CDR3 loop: CSARVGHLNTEAFF. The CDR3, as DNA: TGCAGTGCTAGGGTGGGACACTTGAACACTGAAGCTTTCTTT.

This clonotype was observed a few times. CDR3 residues: CASSSKASQETQYF. The CDR3 nucleotides read TGTGCCAGCAGCTCAAAGGCGTCCCAAGAGACCCAGTACTTC. The V and J genes are TRBV7-9 and TRBJ2-5; D remains ambiguous. There are 14 residues in the CDR3. CDR1 and CDR2 from the germline V gene are SEHNR and FQNEAQ (reference sequence). The V end lost 4 bases, the J end lost 1 base, and 10 bases lay between the germline ends. Full variable domain (rest looked up from reference TRBV7-9 and TRBJ2-5): DTGVSQNPRHKITKRGQNVTFRCDPISEHNRLYWYRQTLGQGPEFLTYFQNEAQLEKSRLLSDRFSAERPKGSFSTLEIQRTEQGDSAMYLCASSSKASQETQYFGPGTRLLVL.

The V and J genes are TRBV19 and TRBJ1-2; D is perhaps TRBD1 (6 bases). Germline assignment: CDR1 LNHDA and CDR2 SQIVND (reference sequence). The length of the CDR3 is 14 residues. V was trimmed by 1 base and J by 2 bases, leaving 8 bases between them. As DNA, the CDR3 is TGTGCCAGTAGTATAGTCGGGACAAACTATGGCTACACCTTC. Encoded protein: CASSIVGTNYGYTF. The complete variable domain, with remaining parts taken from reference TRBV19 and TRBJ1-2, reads DGGITQSPKYLFRKEGQNVTLSCEQNLNHDAMYWYRQDPGQGLRLIYYSQIVNDFQKGDIAEGYSVSREKKESFPLTVTSAQKNPTAFYLCASSIVGTNYGYTFGSGTRLTVV.